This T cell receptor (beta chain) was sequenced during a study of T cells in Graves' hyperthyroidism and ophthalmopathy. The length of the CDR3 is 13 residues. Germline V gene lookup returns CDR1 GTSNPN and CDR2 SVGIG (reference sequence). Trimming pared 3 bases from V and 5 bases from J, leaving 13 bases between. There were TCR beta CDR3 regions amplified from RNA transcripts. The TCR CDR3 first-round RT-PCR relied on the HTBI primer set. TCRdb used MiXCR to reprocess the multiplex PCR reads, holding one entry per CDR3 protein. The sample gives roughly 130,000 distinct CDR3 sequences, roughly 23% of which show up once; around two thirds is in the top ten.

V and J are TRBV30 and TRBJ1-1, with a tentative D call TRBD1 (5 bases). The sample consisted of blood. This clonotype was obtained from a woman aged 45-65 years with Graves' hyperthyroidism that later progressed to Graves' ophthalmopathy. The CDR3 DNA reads TGTGCCTGGAGCCCGAATGGGGGAACTGAAGCTTTCTTT. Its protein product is CAWSPNGGTEAFF.